These 15 T cell receptor beta chains came from one sample sequenced in a study of blood T cell repertoires in COVID-19. Some clones are missing from TCRdb's copy, which holds only in-frame ones; the method was immunoSEQ multiplex PCR. The table has approximately 45,000 clones, approximately 90% seen once; the top ten hold over 4%. The sample consisted of peripheral blood. Receptor source: a man aged 70 or older with acute or convalescent COVID-19.

The genes are TRBV11-3 and TRBJ1-1; weak D call: TRBD1 (5 bases). Trimming took off 3 bases at V and 2 bases at J, with 10 bases between the two ends. The CDR3 contains 14 residues. CDR1 and CDR2 (germline): SGHNT, YENEEA. The CDR3 nucleotides are TGTGCCAGCAGCTTTCAGGGAATCAACACTGAAGCTTTCTTT. The encoded protein is CASSFQGINTEAFF.

The chain recombines TRBV3-1 (or the pseudogene TRBV3-2) with TRBJ1-4; tentative D call: TRBD1 (6 bases). Germline V lookup: CDR1 LGHDT, CDR2 YNNKEL (reference sequence). The CDR3 covers 16 residues. Trimming shortened V by 1 base and J by 8 bases, and 17 bases separated the two germline ends. CDR3 sequence: CASSQGSTGRREKLFF. The CDR3 DNA reads as TGTGCCAGCAGCCAAGGGTCCACAGGGAGAAGAGAAAAACTGTTTTTT.

The chain uses TRBV4-3 and TRBJ1-2; possible D gene TRBD1, 6 bases. The V gene lost 3 bases and the J gene lost 3 bases, with 14 bases spanning the gap. CDR1 and CDR2 (germline): LGHNA, YSLEER. The CDR3 is 15 residues long. CDR3 protein: CASSQGDTGYYGYTF. CDR3 coding DNA: TGCGCCAGCAGCCAGGGGGACACGGGGTACTATGGCTACACCTTC.

This sequence joins TRBV6-6 and TRBJ1-4; D call uncertain. V lost 3 bases, J lost 0 bases, and 8 bases lay in between. Germline V CDR1 and CDR2: MNHNY, SVGAGI (reference sequence). The CDR3 loop spans 15 amino acids. The CDR3 region is CASSYVSATNEKLFF. In DNA form, the CDR3 reads TGTGCCAGCAGTTATGTTTCCGCAACTAATGAAAAACTGTTTTTT.

The chain recombines TRBV18 with TRBJ1-2; 8 positions agree with TRBD1. The ends lost 2 bases at V and 4 bases at J; junction bases unmatched: 15. The CDR3 loop spans 18 amino acids. The germline V gene has CDR1 KGHSH and CDR2 LQKENI. The CDR3 loop reads CASSPAPPRTGRSYGYTF. The CDR3 coding sequence is TGTGCCAGCTCACCAGCCCCCCCGAGGACAGGGAGAAGCTATGGCTACACCTTC.

V and J are TRBV4-1 and TRBJ1-2; no clear D. The length of the CDR3 is 14 residues. Germline lookup yields CDR1 MGHRA and CDR2 YSYEKL. Trimming took 1 base from V and 0 from J, leaving 6 bases between them. This chain's CDR3 is CASSQGGANYGYTF. In DNA form, the CDR3 reads TGCGCCAGCAGCCAAGGCGGTGCTAACTATGGCTACACCTTC.

V and J are TRBV19 and TRBJ2-7, with TRBD1 matching over 10 bases. Germline V gives CDR1 LNHDA, CDR2 SQIVND (reference sequence). J gave up 3 bases and V 5 bases, and 7 bases lay outside the gene matches. CDR3 length: 15 residues. This CDR3 reads CASSPGQGSYYEQYF. For the CDR3, the DNA is TGTGCCAGTAGTCCGGGACAGGGGTCCTACTACGAGCAGTACTTC.

The chain links TRBV6-6 to TRBJ1-2, with D possibly TRBD1 on 5 matching bases. CDR1 and CDR2 (germline): MNHNY, SVGAGI (reference sequence). Trimming removed 7 bases from V and 8 bases from J, with 11 bases in between. This CDR3 has 11 amino acids. The CDR3: CASMEGFGYTF. The CDR3 nucleotides read TGTGCCAGCATGGAGGGGTTCGGCTACACCTTC.

The J gene is TRBJ2-5, the V gene TRBV6-5, with a possible D match to TRBD1 (5 bases). Germline V lookup: CDR1 MNHEY, CDR2 SVGAGI. V lost 1 base, J lost 1 base, and 10 bases lay in between. The CDR3 sequence is 15 residues long. CDR3 coding DNA: TGTGCCAGCAGTTACTGGCAGGGTTCCCAAGAGACCCAGTACTTC. Translating it yields CASSYWQGSQETQYF.

DNA of the CDR3: TGTGCCAGCAGCCCGACAGGGGCTACAGATACGCAGTATTTT. As protein: CASSPTGATDTQYF. The rearrangement links TRBV27 to TRBJ2-3, with 8 bases that match TRBD1. The CDR3 is 14 amino acids. Germline V lookup: CDR1 MNHEY, CDR2 SMNVEV (reference sequence). The V gene end was trimmed by 6 bases and the J gene end by 3 bases; junction bases not matched to a gene: 5.

The CDR3 sequence is CASSSTGIPNEKLFF. DNA for the CDR3: TGTGCCAGTAGTTCAACCGGGATTCCGAATGAAAAACTGTTTTTT. The chain carries TRBV19 and TRBJ1-4, with D uncertain. The CDR3 extends over 15 amino acids. Germline V lookup: CDR1 LNHDA, CDR2 SQIVND (reference sequence). The V gene lost 5 bases and the J gene lost 5 bases, with 15 bases spanning the gap.

V usage is TRBV9 and J usage is TRBJ2-1; D is uncertain. The CDR3 has 16 amino acids. Deletions cut 0 bases from V and 6 bases from J, with 16 bases between. The germline V gene encodes CDR1 SGDLS and CDR2 YYNGEE. CDR3 protein: CASSVASGFGPNEQFF. The CDR3 nucleotides read TGTGCCAGCAGCGTAGCTTCGGGTTTCGGTCCCAATGAGCAGTTCTTC.

The J gene is TRBJ2-5, the V gene TRBV24-1, with TRBD1 matching over 9 bases. Germline V gene data show CDR1 as KGHDR and CDR2 as SFDVKD. V lost 5 bases to trimming and J lost 5 bases; unmatched junction nucleotides: 8. This CDR3 region has 15 residues. The CDR3 loop reads CATSAGTGNRETQYF. DNA for the CDR3: TGTGCCACCAGTGCAGGGACAGGGAATCGGGAGACCCAGTACTTC.

This rearrangement joins TRBV7-6 to TRBJ1-1, with 7 positions matching TRBD1. This CDR3 has 14 amino acids. V trimming: 6 bases; J trimming: 1 base; junction bases outside the gene matches: 5. Germline values: CDR1 SGHVS, CDR2 FNYEAQ. CDR3 amino acids: CASSPGTANTEAFF. The DNA for the CDR3 is TGTGCCAGCAGTCCCGGGACAGCGAACACTGAAGCTTTCTTT.

This chain uses TRBV7-8 with TRBJ1-1, with D possibly matching TRBD1 (5 bases). V lost 2 bases, J lost 2 bases, and 21 bases lay in between. The germline V gene has CDR1 SGHVS and CDR2 FQNEAQ. The CDR3 has 18 residues. The CDR3 nucleotides are TGTGCCAGCAGCTTACCTAATCAGGGCGGGGGGATTAACACTGAAGCTTTCTTT. The encoded protein is CASSLPNQGGGINTEAFF.